The 28 T cell receptor beta chains reported below all come from one sample, sequenced in a study of T cell responses to AZD1222 COVID-19 vaccine. Clones were sequenced by immunoSEQ multiplex PCR, and TCRdb holds only the in-frame ones, with some missing. The table includes over 150,000 clones, about nine tenths detected once. The sequences come from peripheral blood, collected on day 0 of AZD1222 vaccination. These receptors were obtained from an adult in good health.

V gene TRBV7-2 combines with J gene TRBJ1-2; 9 bases are shared with TRBD1. CDR3 length: 15 residues. CDR1 is SGHTA, CDR2 FQGNSA, per germline. The trim removed 4 bases at V and 1 base at J, leaving 4 bases unmatched. The CDR3 nucleotides are TGTGCCAGCAGCTCCAGGGGACAGGGTAACTATGGCTACACCTTC. This sequence encodes CASSSRGQGNYGYTF.

J is TRBJ2-7 and V is TRBV15, with D possibly TRBD2 on 5 matching bases. Germline V gene data show CDR1 as LNHNV and CDR2 as YYDKDF (reference sequence). V gave up 3 bases and J gave up 2 bases, with 8 bases separating them. The CDR3 length is 13 residues. CDR3 loop: CATSRGVTYEQYF. The CDR3 nucleotides read TGTGCCACCAGCAGGGGAGTTACCTACGAGCAGTACTTC.

The chain employs TRBV11-3 and TRBJ2-6, with D uncertain. Trimming took 2 bases from V and 4 from J, leaving 9 bases between them. Germline lookup yields CDR1 SGHNT and CDR2 YENEEA. This CDR3 contains 15 residues. CDR3: CASSLRLGGANVLTF. As DNA, the CDR3 is TGTGCCAGCAGCTTACGCCTGGGCGGGGCCAACGTCCTGACTTTC.

The chain recombines TRBV27 with TRBJ2-7; a weak D match, TRBD2 (6 bases). Between the trimmed V and J ends, which lost 3 bases and 3 bases, there was a span of 9 bases. Germline CDR1 is MNHEY and CDR2 is SMNVEV (reference sequence). There are 13 residues in the CDR3. Written as DNA, the CDR3 is TGTGCCAGCAGTTTCGGGAGCGACTACGAGCAGTACTTC. This codes for CASSFGSDYEQYF.

DNA of the CDR3: TGTGCCAGCAGGCTACAGGGGGATGAGCAGTTCTTC. Its protein product is CASRLQGDEQFF. V gene TRBV12-3 or TRBV12-4 combines with J gene TRBJ2-1; 8 bases are shared with TRBD1. With 6 bases clipped from V and 8 bases from J, the junction kept 3 bases outside the gene matches. This CDR3 has 12 residues.

The sample holds one count of this clone. This chain links TRBV6-5 with TRBJ1-2; 10 bases align to TRBD1. Looked up from germline, CDR1 is MNHEY and CDR2 is SVGAGI. The J segment lost 4 bases and the V segment lost 6 bases, leaving 5 bases of the junction unmatched. The CDR3 length is 14 residues. The CDR3 loop is CASRRGQGFYGYTF. CDR3 DNA: TGTGCCAGCAGAAGGGGACAGGGGTTCTATGGCTACACCTTC.

J is TRBJ2-3 and V is TRBV12-3 or TRBV12-4; D possibly corresponds to TRBD2 (5 bases). The length of the CDR3 is 12 residues. V was cut by 5 bases and J by 8 bases, with 11 bases left in between. DNA for the CDR3: TGTGCCAGCAGTCCCCCGGGGTCTACGCAGTATTTT. This translates into CASSPPGSTQYF.

The J gene is TRBJ1-3, the V gene TRBV5-6; D might be TRBD1 (5 bases). CDR3 length: 15 amino acids. Germline CDR1 SGHDT, CDR2 YYEEEE. Trimming removed 4 bases at V and 2 bases at J, with 13 bases between. The CDR3 reads CASSLGRLPGNTIYF. In nucleotides, the CDR3 is TGTGCCAGCAGCCTGGGACGGCTCCCTGGAAACACCATATATTTT.

The rearrangement uses TRBV14 and TRBJ2-6; TRBD1 is a possible D gene (5 bases). Germline V gene sequence: CDR1 SGHDN, CDR2 FVKESK. The CDR3 is made up of 15 amino acids. Trimming took off 4 bases at V and 0 bases at J, with 7 bases between the two ends. CDR3 residues: CASSPRDSGANVLTF. The CDR3 DNA is TGTGCCAGCAGCCCCAGGGACTCTGGGGCCAACGTCCTGACTTTC.

The chain couples TRBV11-2 to TRBJ2-1; the D is unclear. V was pared by 4 bases and J by 8 bases, with 12 bases between. The CDR3 spans 13 residues. From germline, CDR1 is SGHAT and CDR2 FQNNGV. The CDR3, as DNA: TGTGCCAGCAGCTCCTCCCGCGTCCATGAGCAGTTCTTC. Amino acids: CASSSSRVHEQFF.

The chain recombines TRBV11-3 with TRBJ2-7, with 8 bases lining up with TRBD2. Germline V gene data show CDR1 as SGHNT and CDR2 as YENEEA. This CDR3 has 15 amino acids. V lost 0 bases, J lost 3 bases, and 4 bases stayed unmatched. In DNA form, the CDR3 reads TGTGCCAGCAGCTTAGATGACGCGGGGGGCTACGAGCAGTACTTC. Amino acid sequence: CASSLDDAGGYEQYF. Full variable domain (remainder filled in from reference TRBV11-3 and TRBJ2-7): EAGVVQSPRYKIIEKKQPVAFWCNPISGHNTLYWYLQNLGQGPELLIRYENEEAVDDSQLPKDRFSAERLKGVDSTLKIQPAELGDSAVYLCASSLDDAGGYEQYFGPGTRLTVT.

The chain combines TRBV6-5 with TRBJ2-1; 11 nucleotides line up with TRBD1. The V gene end was trimmed by 8 bases and the J gene end by 7 bases; junction bases not matched to a gene: 7. CDR3 size: 14 residues. From germline, CDR1 is MNHEY and CDR2 SVGAGI. The CDR3 DNA reads TGTGCCAGCTCCAATGGACAGGGGGCGAATGAGCAGTTCTTC. The encoded protein is CASSNGQGANEQFF.

As DNA, the CDR3 is TGTGCCTGGGCTACAGGGGGCCTCTATGGCTACACCTTC. As protein: CAWATGGLYGYTF. The rearrangement joins TRBV30 to TRBJ1-2; 9 bases fit TRBD1. Germline values: CDR1 GTSNPN, CDR2 SVGIG (reference sequence). The CDR3 loop spans 13 amino acids. The trim removed 5 bases at V and 4 bases at J, leaving 5 bases unmatched.

The genes are TRBV21-1 and TRBJ1-1; TRBD1 was called by the table and not checked on the DNA. TRBV21-1 is a pseudogene segment. The CDR3 consists of 17 residues. The DNA for the CDR3 is TGTGCCAGCAGCGATGGGTGTGAGACAGGGAAGGCCCCTGAAGCTTTCTTT. Encoded protein: CASSDGCETGKAPEAFF.

In its sample, this clone was seen once. The chain combines TRBV19 with TRBJ1-4; 8 positions match TRBD1. The CDR3 loop spans 14 amino acids. V lost 4 bases and J lost 8; bases outside the gene matches: 6. CDR1 is LNHDA and CDR2 is SQIVND in the germline V gene (reference sequence). In DNA, the CDR3 is TGTGCCAGTAGTAGGACAGGGTTTTCGGAAAAACTGTTTTTT. Translating gives CASSRTGFSEKLFF.

This rearrangement joins TRBV11-3 to TRBJ1-3, with no clear D. This CDR3 is 13 amino acids long. V lost 1 base and J 4 bases, leaving 5 bases between the germline ends. Looked up from germline, CDR1 is SGHNT and CDR2 is YENEEA. The CDR3 nucleotides are TGTGCCAGCAGCTTAGGTCGAGGAAACACCATATATTTT. It translates to CASSLGRGNTIYF.

The chain recombines TRBV7-8 with TRBJ2-7, with D perhaps TRBD2 (6 bases). Germline CDR1 is SGHVS and CDR2 is FQNEAQ. Trimming stripped 5 bases from V and 2 bases from J, with 19 bases between. The CDR3 is 16 amino acids. CDR3 amino acids: CASSPLGSGSTYEQYF. The CDR3, as DNA: TGTGCCAGCAGCCCACTGGGGAGCGGGTCAACCTACGAGCAGTACTTC.

This rearrangement joins TRBV11-3 to TRBJ2-5, with D perhaps matching TRBD2 (6 bases). This CDR3 has 14 amino acids. Trimming left V 1 base short and J 2 bases short, with 8 bases between. Per germline, CDR1 SGHNT and CDR2 YENEEA. CDR3 DNA sequence: TGTGCCAGCAGCTTAGCGCGGGATCAAGAGACCCAGTACTTC. Translated, it gives CASSLARDQETQYF.

The rearrangement joins TRBV3-1 (or the pseudogene TRBV3-2) to TRBJ1-3; D is undetermined. The ends were cut back, 0 bases at V and 6 bases at J, with 9 bases in the middle. The CDR3 is made up of 14 amino acids. CDR1 and CDR2 from the germline V gene are LGHDT and YNNKEL (reference sequence). The CDR3 sequence is CASSQDKVQNTIYF. The CDR3 DNA follows: TGTGCCAGCAGCCAAGATAAGGTGCAAAACACCATATATTTT.

The chain employs TRBV3-1 (or the pseudogene TRBV3-2) and TRBJ2-2; 7 bases line up with TRBD1. This CDR3 is 17 amino acids long. V gave up 0 bases and J gave up 5 bases; unmatched junction bases: 9. CDR1 and CDR2 from the germline V gene are LGHDT and YNNKEL (reference sequence). Here the CDR3 reads CASSQEGYRGSTGELFF. The CDR3 bases are TGTGCCAGCAGCCAAGAAGGGTACAGGGGCTCTACCGGGGAGCTGTTTTTT.

The CDR3 sequence: CASSSGWQEQAFF. DNA for the CDR3: TGCGCCAGCAGCTCCGGGTGGCAGGAGCAGGCTTTCTTT. This chain connects TRBV5-1 to TRBJ1-1; D not certain. The CDR3 runs to 13 residues. The V and J ends lost 3 bases and 11 bases respectively, with 17 bases between them. Germline values: CDR1 SGHRS, CDR2 YFSETQ.

This clone turned up a few times. The chain is built from TRBV2 and TRBJ1-4; 8 positions match TRBD1. V was clipped by 1 base and J by 7 bases; unmatched bases: 5. The length of the CDR3 is 15 residues. Germline CDR1 SNHLY, CDR2 FYNNEI. This chain's CDR3 is CASSEGGTGFEKLFF. CDR3 DNA sequence: TGTGCCAGCAGTGAAGGTGGGACAGGTTTTGAAAAACTGTTTTTT.

The J gene is TRBJ1-3, the V gene TRBV13; TRBD1 agrees at 7 bases. Trimming took 0 bases from V and 0 from J; bases not matched to a gene: 5. The CDR3 totals 17 residues. CDR1 and CDR2 (germline): PRHDT, FYEKMQ (reference sequence). Written as DNA, the CDR3 is TGTGCCAGCAGCTTAGGCGGGACAGCTTCCTCTGGAAACACCATATATTTT. Translated: CASSLGGTASSGNTIYF. The full variable domain, in which reference TRBV13 and TRBJ1-3 provide the parts outside the CDR3, is AAGVIQSPRHLIKEKRETATLKCYPIPRHDTVYWYQQGPGQDPQFLISFYEKMQSDKGSIPDRFSAQQFSDYHSELNMSSLELGDSALYFCASSLGGTASSGNTIYFGEGSWLTVV.

The chain joins TRBV28 to TRBJ1-4; no firm D call. Per the germline V gene, CDR1 is MDHEN and CDR2 is SYDVKM. There are 12 residues in the CDR3. Between the trimmed V and J ends, which lost 8 bases and 3 bases, there was a span of 7 bases. CDR3 in amino acids: CASRLSNEKLFF. The DNA for the CDR3 is TGTGCCAGCCGGCTGTCTAATGAAAAACTGTTTTTT.

The chain couples TRBV9 to TRBJ2-2; 12 nucleotides line up with TRBD1. The V gene's germline CDR1 is SGDLS and CDR2 YYNGEE. The CDR3 runs to 14 residues. J lost 5 bases, V lost 5 bases, and 1 base had no gene match. As DNA, the CDR3 is TGTGCCAGCAGGGGACAGGGGGCAACCGGGGAGCTGTTTTTT. Its translation is CASRGQGATGELFF.

This chain joins TRBV6-5 and TRBJ2-1, with 8 positions matching TRBD1. CDR1 and CDR2 from the germline V gene are MNHEY and SVGAGI. This CDR3 has 14 amino acids. Losses at the gene ends were 6 bases for V and 9 bases for J; bases not matched to a gene: 10. Written as DNA, the CDR3 is TGTGCCAGCAGCCCAGGCGGGACAGGTATTGAGCAGTTCTTC. It specifies CASSPGGTGIEQFF.

This CDR3 is CASSKGDRADTQYF. The CDR3 nucleotides read TGCGCCAGCAGTAAAGGGGATAGGGCAGATACGCAGTATTTT. The chain joins TRBV10-2 to TRBJ2-3, with D possibly TRBD1 on 5 matching bases. Germline-derived CDR1 and CDR2 are WSHSY and SAAADI. This CDR3 has 14 amino acids. Trimming left V 5 bases short and J 4 bases short, with 13 bases between.

This chain joins TRBV3-1 (or the pseudogene TRBV3-2) and TRBJ2-4, with a tentative D call TRBD2 (5 bases). Per the germline V gene, CDR1 is LGHDT and CDR2 is YNNKEL (reference sequence). This CDR3 contains 17 residues. V shed 4 bases and J shed 5 bases, with 21 bases lying between them. The CDR3: CASSRGDPICKENIQYF. The CDR3 coding sequence is TGTGCCAGCAGCCGGGGAGATCCCATTTGCAAAGAAAACATTCAGTACTTC.